A few counts support the clone carrying this T cell receptor beta chain. The antigen is undetermined. J was trimmed by 1 base and V by 1 base; bases with no gene match: 4. The CDR3 is made up of 16 amino acids. The V gene's germline CDR1 is SGHVS and CDR2 FNYEAQ. The sample comes from a study of early T cells in non-severe SARS-CoV-2 infection. Study background: Sequenced bulk RNA came from whole blood that was unsorted, and chains were unpaired. Study observations and caveats: VDJdb matching favored anti-spike CD8 responses, missing private and CD4 specificities.

As part of library construction, unique molecular identifiers were attached to individual cDNA molecules. TCRdb processed the 5' RACE reads anew with MiXCR; each CDR3 protein has one entry. Seen here are some 57,000 distinct CDR3 sequences, approximately 12% observed once, and the top ten hold 7.5% to 10%. Specimen: whole blood. The receptor's source is an adult who was a healthcare worker with PCR-confirmed SARS-CoV-2 infection or an uninfected control (not recorded which). The chain carries TRBV7-6 and TRBJ2-5, with 9 bases lining up with TRBD2. The CDR3 region has the DNA TGTGCCAGCAGCTTAGGAGAGCGGGGGGTCCAAGAGACCCAGTACTTC. Translating gives CASSLGERGVQETQYF.